One sample yielded the 6 T cell receptor beta chains listed below, sequenced in a study of identical twins. One entry per CDR3 protein, called by TCRdb with MiXCR from the 5' RACE reads. The sample shows 300,000 to 350,000 distinct CDR3 sequences, 9% to 15% of them seen only once. The sample was also reused in another study, on yellow fever vaccine responses in identical twins.

The sample taken for sequencing was CD8+ T cells sorted from blood. The receptor source for this set is a woman in her late teens or twenties in good health.

This clonotype was counted many times. This chain connects TRBV9 to TRBJ1-1; possibly TRBD1 for D (5 bases). The CDR3 is 13 residues long. CDR1 is SGDLS and CDR2 is YYNGEE in the germline V gene. V was cut by 0 bases and J by 6 bases, with 9 bases left in between. The CDR3 sequence: CASSVAGGSEAFF. The CDR3, as DNA: TGTGCCAGCAGCGTAGCTGGGGGGTCTGAAGCTTTCTTT.

This clonotype has ten or more counts. The J gene is TRBJ2-5, the V gene TRBV15, with TRBD1 identical over 9 bases. CDR3 size: 16 residues. Germline V CDR1 and CDR2: LNHNV, YYDKDF (reference sequence). V lost 7 bases to trimming and J lost 5 bases; unmatched junction nucleotides: 14. The CDR3: CATTWGGQGIVETQYF. CDR3 DNA: TGTGCCACCACTTGGGGTGGACAGGGGATTGTGGAGACCCAGTACTTC.

This chain uses TRBV11-2 with TRBJ2-3; 14 bases are shared with TRBD2. This CDR3 is built from 18 residues. V trimming: 4 bases; J trimming: 5 bases; junction bases outside the gene matches: 11. Germline loops: CDR1 SGHAT, CDR2 FQNNGV. CDR3 coding DNA: TGTGCCAGCAGCTCCTTAGGGACTAGCGGGAGTGCTGGAGATACGCAGTATTTT. The encoded protein is CASSSLGTSGSAGDTQYF.

The table lists this clonotype with a few counts. The chain recombines TRBV28 with TRBJ1-6; maybe TRBD1 (5 bases). The CDR3 covers 11 residues. V was clipped by 3 bases and J by 15 bases, with 9 bases between them. CDR1 MDHEN and CDR2 SYDVKM come from the germline V gene. The CDR3 protein is CASSLGPRLHF. In nucleotides, the CDR3 is TGTGCCAGCAGTTTGGGACCTCGCCTCCACTTT.

This clonotype has more than one count but fewer than ten. The V call is TRBV5-5, the J call TRBJ1-1; 9 nucleotides line up with TRBD1. Germline CDR1 reads SGHKS; CDR2 reads YYEKEE (reference sequence). This CDR3 has 14 residues. With 7 bases clipped from V and 7 bases from J, the junction kept 11 bases outside the gene matches. As DNA, the CDR3 is TGTGCCAGCTCGAGAGGACAGGGGAAAATTGAAGCTTTCTTT. This sequence encodes CASSRGQGKIEAFF. Together with reference TRBV5-5 and TRBJ1-1, the CDR3 gives the full variable domain: DAGVTQSPTHLIKTRGQQVTLRCSPISGHKSVSWYQQVLGQGPQFIFQYYEKEERGRGNFPDRFSARQFPNYSSELNVNALLLGDSALYLCASSRGQGKIEAFFGQGTRLTVV.

This clonotype was observed at least ten times. The chain recombines TRBV28 with TRBJ1-5, with a tentative D call TRBD1 (5 bases). Germline assignment: CDR1 MDHEN and CDR2 SYDVKM. The length of the CDR3 is 15 residues. Trimming removed 6 bases from V and 0 bases from J, with 12 bases in between. In DNA form, the CDR3 reads TGTGCCAGCAGAACGACAGATTATAGCAATCAGCCCCAGCATTTT. Translating gives CASRTTDYSNQPQHF.